This T cell receptor beta chain was observed in a study of T-cell reconstitution after alpha-beta-depleted transplantation in children listed by TCRdb under 2016. About the investigation overall: T-cell immune reconstitution after TCRalphabeta/CD19-depleted allogeneic hematopoietic cell transplantation in children was quantitatively tracked in the study by means of TCR repertoire profiling.

The method was PCR. This sample was sequenced with an Illumina HiSeq 2500. To normalize quantification of the TCRbeta repertoire, the TCR libraries were built with molecular barcoding that relied on unique molecular identifiers. Through fastp at Q25 and MiXCR, TCRdb rebuilt clones from the public reads, retaining in-frame beta chains. Every entry covers one CDR3 protein and lists the most common genes and DNA from its rows. The sample table shows 300,000 to 400,000 distinct CDR3 sequences, and approximately 20% are seen once. Roughly 9.8% of the sample goes to the ten largest clones. Results the study describes overall, beyond this receptor: The apparently early recovery of alphabetaT-cell counts about two months after transplant reportedly depended on only several hundred rapidly expanded clones that came from non-depleted graft cells. Over subsequent months, a decline in hyperexpanded clone frequencies was noted, and after one year, T-cell counts and TCRbeta diversity were mostly ascribed to newly produced T cells. In some patients, the high TCRbeta diversity seen at day 60 was put down to recipient T cells and intrathymic progenitors that had survived conditioning.

The treatment or condition label, read with the paper, signifies: allogeneic hematopoietic cell transplantation with graft depleted of TCRalphabeta T cells and CD19 B cells. TCRalphabeta/CD19-depleted allogeneic hematopoietic cell grafts were given to the transplant recipients, all of whom were children. Turning to this clonotype: Its antigen remains undetermined. Base-call qualities are not available, and no considerably larger clone is one nucleotide away.

The receptor was isolated from a male patient between 5 and 17 years old who had a stem cell transplant for acute lymphoblastic leukemia, so the T cells may come from the graft donor. Source: PBMCs, mostly from graft donor cells, taken 180 days after TCRalphabeta/CD19-depleted stem cell transplant.

The nucleotide sequence reads TGCAGTGCTGGATGGGGACAGCGAGAGACCCAGTACTTC. Its product reads: CSAGWGQRETQYF. This chain joins TRBV20-1 to TRBJ2-5; 7 bases in the middle match TRBD1. Compared with germline, V lacks 5 bases and J lacks 4 bases; bases without a gene match: 7. For CDR1 and CDR2, the germline V gene (reference sequence) lists DFQATT and SNEGSKA. The CDR3 measures 13 amino acids from cysteine to phenylalanine. This entry keeps only the CDR3 DNA: 39 bases, framed from base 1.